This TCR beta chain was captured by sequencing in a study of cytomegalovirus exposure and HLA in healthy donors. The PCR was carried out with 60 Vbeta primers and 13 Jbeta primers. The method was immunoSEQ multiplex PCR; TCRdb's version includes in-frame clones alone and lacks a portion of them. Of about 130,000 clones in the sample, approximately 80% were seen once. Study-wide results and caveats: Roughly 170 TCR beta chains were listed as cytomegalovirus-associated. Apparent HLA restriction characterized most CMV-associated TCR beta chains in a later analysis.

Regarding this clone: What it recognizes is unknown. Within the sample, other DNA sequences also encode this same CDR3.

The V gene lost 2 bases and the J gene lost 12 bases, with 8 bases spanning the gap. This CDR3 region has 11 residues. CDR1 is MGHDK and CDR2 is SYGVNS in the germline V gene. The chain employs TRBV25-1 and TRBJ1-3; perhaps TRBD1 as D (6 bases). The clonotype originates from a middle-aged woman in good health and CMV-seronegative. Material for sequencing was PBMCs. The CDR3 DNA reads TGTGCCAGCAGTGAAACAGGGAACATATATTTT. This gives the protein CASSETGNIYF. The whole variable domain, remainder taken from reference TRBV25-1 and TRBJ1-3, is EADIYQTPRYLVIGTGKKITLECSQTMGHDKMYWYQQDPGMELHLIHYSYGVNSTEKGDLSSESTVSRIRTEHFPLTLESARPSHTSQYLCASSETGNIYFGEGSWLTVV.